The entry that follows covers one TCR beta chain sequence. The data derive from a study of OX40 agonist ivuxolimab in advanced cancers. Study overall: Patients' therapy was ivuxolimab, an antibody that acts as an agonist of OX40 (CD134). Participants averaged about 60 years of age (range roughly 23 to 90) and were 75% to 90% male.

TCRdb keeps only in-frame clones here, not all; method: immunoSEQ multiplex PCR. This sample has some 65,000 clones, with roughly 87% found just once. Sequenced here: CD4+ or CD8+ T cells sorted from blood, sampled in a trial of the OX40 agonist ivuxolimab. The TCR comes from an adult with an advanced solid tumor such as melanoma, head and neck, liver or kidney cancer.

CDR3 nucleotide sequence: TGTGCCAGCAGCAAACCCCGACAGGGGGGGCCGGAGCAGTACTTC. It specifies CASSKPRQGGPEQYF. The chain employs TRBV21-1 and TRBJ2-7; the table assigns TRBD1, which was not confirmed against the DNA. TRBV21-1 represents a pseudogene. The CDR3 spans 15 residues.